These 30 T cell receptor beta chains were sequenced from one sample in a study of technical replicates of blood from a handful of donors. Sequencing used immunoSEQ multiplex PCR; TCRdb keeps in-frame clones, though not all of them. The data hold about 75,000 clones, with approximately 96% observed a single time. The sequencing input was T cells isolated from PBMCs. The receptors come from a human donor in good health.

The chain links TRBV6-1 to TRBJ2-3; 8 bases fit TRBD2. The V gene end was trimmed by 5 bases and the J gene end by 4 bases; junction bases not matched to a gene: 5. CDR1 and CDR2 (germline): MNHNS, SASEGT. The CDR3 has 14 residues. This CDR3 is CASSILAAPDTQYF. The CDR3 DNA reads TGTGCCAGCAGTATACTAGCGGCCCCAGATACGCAGTATTTT.

This clone was observed a handful of times. The V gene is TRBV6-1, the J gene TRBJ1-4; D might be TRBD1 (5 bases). There are 15 residues in the CDR3. Germline-derived CDR1 and CDR2 are MNHNS and SASEGT. Trimming left V 4 bases short and J 6 bases short, with 15 bases between. CDR3 sequence (DNA): TGTGCCAGCAGTGGATGGGGCAGGAGGGATGAAAAACTGTTTTTT. Translated, it gives CASSGWGRRDEKLFF.

The chain links TRBV5-1 to TRBJ1-1, with 10 bases fitting TRBD1. The V and J ends lost 0 bases and 2 bases, in that order; junction bases with no gene match: 1. CDR1 is SGHRS and CDR2 is YFSETQ in the germline V gene. This CDR3 comprises 15 residues. CDR3 bases: TGCGCCAGCAGCTTGGGGGACAGGGGAAACACTGAAGCTTTCTTT. Protein sequence: CASSLGDRGNTEAFF.

The chain carries TRBV6-4 and TRBJ1-5, with unresolved D. Trimming took off 3 bases at V and 7 bases at J, with 13 bases between the two ends. This CDR3 region has 14 residues. Looked up from germline, CDR1 is MRHNA and CDR2 is SNTAGT. The CDR3 here is CASSEAHAGQPQHF. The DNA of the CDR3 is TGTGCCAGCAGTGAAGCTCACGCCGGGCAGCCCCAGCATTTT.

The chain uses TRBV11-2 and TRBJ1-2; TRBD1 matches 9 bases. This CDR3 comprises 16 residues. CDR1 SGHAT and CDR2 FQNNGV come from the germline V gene. The V and J ends lost 1 base and 4 bases, in that order; junction bases with no gene match: 7. The CDR3 nucleotides read TGTGCCAGCAGCTTAGGTACAGGGGGCATACCCTATGGCTACACCTTC. This gives the protein CASSLGTGGIPYGYTF.

The chain recombines TRBV28 with TRBJ2-7; TRBD1 aligns across 9 bases. The J segment lost 2 bases and the V segment lost 5 bases, leaving 7 bases of the junction unmatched. CDR3 length equals 15 residues. Germline V gives CDR1 MDHEN, CDR2 SYDVKM. CDR3 in DNA: TGTGCCAGCAGTCCGATGGGACAGGGTCCCTACGAGCAGTACTTC. Protein product: CASSPMGQGPYEQYF.

The chain has TRBV7-9 and TRBJ1-1; a weak D match, TRBD1 (6 bases). The CDR3 contains 11 residues. Germline V gives CDR1 SEHNR, CDR2 FQNEAQ (reference sequence). The V gene lost 6 bases and the J gene lost 6 bases, with 8 bases spanning the gap. This CDR3 reads CASRQGPEAFF. DNA of the CDR3: TGTGCCAGCAGACAGGGCCCTGAAGCTTTCTTT.

The chain carries TRBV19 and TRBJ2-7; tentative D call: TRBD2 (5 bases). The CDR3 runs to 14 residues. CDR1 is LNHDA and CDR2 is SQIVND in the germline V gene (reference sequence). With 2 bases removed from V and 1 base from J, the gap between germline ends came to 9 bases. CDR3 nucleotide sequence: TGTGCCAGTAGTATAAGTCGGGAATCCTACGAGCAGTACTTC. It yields the protein CASSISRESYEQYF.

This chain joins TRBV25-1 and TRBJ1-1, with D possibly TRBD1 on 5 matching bases. The CDR3 contains 15 residues. Per the germline V gene, CDR1 is MGHDK and CDR2 is SYGVNS. V lost 1 base, J lost 4 bases, and 13 bases lay in between. Here the CDR3 reads CASSESYRRGTEAFF. The CDR3 DNA reads TGTGCCAGCAGTGAATCCTACAGGCGAGGCACTGAAGCTTTCTTT.

The chain recombines TRBV5-1 with TRBJ2-3, with 11 bases that match TRBD2. The CDR3 consists of 18 residues. The germline CDR1 and CDR2 sequences are SGHRS and YFSETQ. V lost 3 bases, J lost 2 bases, and 11 bases stayed unmatched. CDR3 in amino acids: CASSSALRLAGITDTQYF. The CDR3 DNA reads as TGCGCCAGCAGCTCGGCCCTCAGACTAGCGGGGATCACAGATACGCAGTATTTT.

The chain is built from TRBV4-2 and TRBJ2-1; tentative D call: TRBD2 (5 bases). From germline, CDR1 is LGHNA and CDR2 YNFKEQ. The CDR3 is 15 amino acids. V shed 1 base and J shed 0 bases, with 7 bases lying between them. The CDR3 here is CASSQGGSSYNEQFF. In nucleotides, the CDR3 is TGTGCCAGCAGCCAAGGTGGGAGCTCCTACAATGAGCAGTTCTTC.

The CDR3 DNA reads TGTGCCAGCAGTTTGGGTGCGGGAGGTGGGGAGACCCAGTACTTC. Amino acid sequence: CASSLGAGGGETQYF. The rearrangement links TRBV28 to TRBJ2-5, with TRBD2 matching 8 bases. This CDR3 spans 15 amino acids. Germline lookup yields CDR1 MDHEN and CDR2 SYDVKM. Losses at the gene ends were 3 bases for V and 5 bases for J; bases not matched to a gene: 8.

This clone was recorded once. The chain has TRBV5-1 and TRBJ1-4; TRBD1 might be the D (5 bases). Germline V gene lookup returns CDR1 SGHRS and CDR2 YFSETQ. There are 13 residues in the CDR3. V lost 7 bases and J 3 bases, leaving 10 bases between the germline ends. The CDR3 nucleotides are TGCGCCAGCCGGGGGATTTCTAATGAAAAACTGTTTTTT. Protein: CASRGISNEKLFF.

V and J are TRBV5-4 and TRBJ2-5; D is unresolved. Per the germline V gene, CDR1 is SGHNT and CDR2 is YYREEE (reference sequence). The CDR3 is 15 residues long. Trimming removed 4 bases at V and 3 bases at J, with 16 bases between. CDR3 in DNA: TGTGCCAGCAGCCTTCCTAGGTCCAAGAAAGAGACCCAGTACTTC. It yields the protein CASSLPRSKKETQYF.

The V call is TRBV28, the J call TRBJ2-3, with 15 bases matching TRBD2. CDR1 and CDR2 (germline): MDHEN, SYDVKM. CDR3 size: 17 residues. Germline trimming cut 6 bases from V and 2 bases from J; bases unmatched to any gene: 6. CDR3 region: CASSGTSGRPNTDTQYF. The CDR3 nucleotides are TGTGCCAGCAGCGGGACTAGCGGGAGGCCTAACACAGATACGCAGTATTTT.

This clone was counted between two and nine times. This chain connects TRBV27 to TRBJ1-1, with D perhaps matching TRBD1 (5 bases). V gave up 5 bases and J gave up 11 bases, with 12 bases separating them. Germline lookup yields CDR1 MNHEY and CDR2 SMNVEV (reference sequence). The CDR3 contains 11 residues. CDR3 sequence (DNA): TGTGCCAGCAGTCTGAACTACAGGGCTTTCTTT. Translated, it gives CASSLNYRAFF.

This rearrangement joins TRBV15 to TRBJ2-7; tentative D call: TRBD1 (6 bases). The CDR3 contains 14 residues. V gave up 1 base and J gave up 4 bases, with 11 bases separating them. Germline CDR1 and CDR2: LNHNV and YYDKDF (reference sequence). The CDR3 protein is CATSRGQGRYEQYF. Here the CDR3 DNA reads TGTGCCACCAGCAGAGGGCAGGGGAGATACGAGCAGTACTTC.

The chain recombines TRBV20-1 with TRBJ1-1; no clear D gene. The V gene's germline CDR1 is DFQATT and CDR2 SNEGSKA (reference sequence). The CDR3 contains 10 residues. V shed 3 bases and J shed 6 bases, with 5 bases lying between them. The CDR3 bases are TGCAGTGCTAGGGCTGCTGAAGCTTTCTTT. It encodes CSARAAEAFF.

The chain uses TRBV7-6 and TRBJ2-7; D is uncertain. The CDR3 runs to 16 residues. The V end was cut by 1 base, the J end by 2 bases, with 15 bases between. CDR1 is SGHVS and CDR2 is FNYEAQ in the germline V gene. CDR3 sequence reads: CASSLGGDVRAYEQYF. CDR3 coding DNA: TGTGCCAGCAGCTTAGGAGGCGACGTACGAGCCTACGAGCAGTACTTC.

This clone was found once. The chain carries TRBV2 and TRBJ1-6; D remains unclear. V dropped 6 bases and J dropped 9 bases, with 9 bases sitting between them. The CDR3 loop spans 12 amino acids. Germline-derived CDR1 and CDR2 are SNHLY and FYNNEI. The chain's CDR3 is CASRPIGSPLHF. CDR3 sequence (DNA): TGTGCCAGCAGACCCATCGGTTCACCCCTCCACTTT.

CDR3 sequence: CASSPTQVDSNIQYF. CDR3 in DNA: TGTGCCAGCAGTCCTACCCAGGTGGACTCAAACATTCAGTACTTC. This rearrangement joins TRBV7-9 to TRBJ2-4, with D possibly matching TRBD2 (5 bases). Per the germline V gene, CDR1 is SEHNR and CDR2 is FQNEAQ (reference sequence). This CDR3 spans 15 amino acids. V was shortened by 6 bases and J by 6 bases, with 18 bases between the two germline ends.

This clone appeared a single time. The rearrangement links TRBV4-1 to TRBJ2-7; 10 nucleotides agree with TRBD2. Losses at the gene ends were 2 bases for V and 2 bases for J; bases not matched to a gene: 6. There are 16 residues in the CDR3. Germline CDR1 MGHRA, CDR2 YSYEKL. The CDR3 reads CASSQRTSGKTYEQYF. The CDR3 region has the DNA TGCGCCAGCAGCCAACGAACTAGCGGGAAAACCTACGAGCAGTACTTC.

This clone was observed a single time. This chain uses TRBV6-5 with TRBJ2-7, with 7 positions matching TRBD1. CDR3 length equals 13 residues. Looked up from germline, CDR1 is MNHEY and CDR2 is SVGAGI. V was clipped by 5 bases and J by 4 bases; unmatched bases: 5. CDR3 in DNA: TGTGCCAGCAGTCGGGACAGCTTTTACGAGCAGTACTTC. This gives the protein CASSRDSFYEQYF.

The V call is TRBV6-5, the J call TRBJ2-1, with 7 bases aligning to TRBD2. The CDR3 extends over 14 amino acids. With V trimmed by 7 bases and J by 8 bases, 11 bases remained unmatched. Germline assignment: CDR1 MNHEY and CDR2 SVGAGI. The CDR3 coding sequence is TGTGCCAGCACCATCACCGGGGGGTTCCATGAGCAGTTCTTC. Amino acid sequence: CASTITGGFHEQFF.

The rearrangement joins TRBV29-1 to TRBJ1-2; no reliable D call. Germline-derived CDR1 and CDR2 are SQVTM and ANQGSEA. CDR3 length equals 15 residues. V was clipped by 6 bases and J by 4 bases, with 21 bases between them. DNA of the CDR3: TGCAGCGTCGCCCTGGAGGTAGGCCCGATCTATGGCTACACCTTC. Residues: CSVALEVGPIYGYTF.

The rearrangement uses TRBV11-2 and TRBJ2-1, with D possibly TRBD1 on 6 matching bases. Germline lookup yields CDR1 SGHAT and CDR2 FQNNGV. The V end was cut by 4 bases, the J end by 5 bases, with 12 bases between. This CDR3 has 14 residues. The CDR3 DNA reads TGTGCCAGCAGCTACAGGGACGGTAACAATGAGCAGTTCTTC. It codes for CASSYRDGNNEQFF.

The chain joins TRBV12-5 to TRBJ1-1, with TRBD1 identical over 8 bases. Germline-derived CDR1 and CDR2 are LGHNT and FRNRAP. Germline trimming cut 0 bases from V and 0 bases from J; bases unmatched to any gene: 6. The CDR3 is 17 residues long. CDR3 nucleotides: TGTGCTAGTGGTTTGGTAAGGACAGGGAGAATGAACACTGAAGCTTTCTTT. This encodes CASGLVRTGRMNTEAFF.

The gene calls are TRBV11-2 and TRBJ2-1; TRBD1 might be the D (6 bases). The germline V and J ends were trimmed by 2 bases and 9 bases, with 14 bases remaining between them. The CDR3 is made up of 14 amino acids. CDR1 is SGHAT, CDR2 FQNNGV, per germline. In nucleotides, the CDR3 is TGTGCCAGCAGCTTACAACAGGGCCCCGCTGAGCAGTTCTTC. This sequence encodes CASSLQQGPAEQFF.

The chain recombines TRBV28 with TRBJ1-4, with unresolved D. The CDR3 has 18 residues. The germline CDR1 and CDR2 sequences are MDHEN and SYDVKM. Trimming cost V 2 bases and J 2 bases, with 18 bases left between them. CDR3 sequence (DNA): TGTGCCAGCAGTTTACCCGGGAGAGGTGTTGGTACTAATGAAAAACTGTTTTTT. Protein product: CASSLPGRGVGTNEKLFF.

The V gene is TRBV29-1, the J gene TRBJ1-1; TRBD1 might be the D (5 bases). The CDR3 consists of 14 residues. The germline gives CDR1 SQVTM, CDR2 ANQGSEA. Trimming stripped 6 bases from V and 1 base from J, with 15 bases between. The CDR3 region is CSVTPRQKNTEAFF. The CDR3 region has the DNA TGCAGCGTCACCCCCCGACAGAAGAACACTGAAGCTTTCTTT.